The 27 T cell receptor beta chains presented below share a single source sample, sequenced in a study of T cell repertoires in cytomegalovirus infection. TCRdb independently ran MiXCR on the reads; one entry per CDR3 protein. Of more than 350,000 distinct CDR3 sequences listed, 31% are singletons. The specimen was PBMCs. Source of these receptors: a human donor in good health (CMV status not recorded). Some clones in this sample may be carry-over from other donors' samples.

The J gene is TRBJ2-1, the V gene TRBV29-1; 13 bases are a match to TRBD2. After removal of 3 bases from V and 0 bases from J, the junction contained 2 bases not matched to a gene. Germline V gives CDR1 SQVTM, CDR2 ANQGSEA. The CDR3 runs 16 residues. The CDR3 region is CSVDGTSGTSYNEQFF. The CDR3 region has the DNA TGCAGCGTTGACGGGACTAGCGGGACCTCCTACAATGAGCAGTTCTTC.

The chain uses TRBV12-3 or TRBV12-4 and TRBJ2-3; D perhaps matches TRBD1 (6 bases). V lost 1 base, J lost 3 bases, and 11 bases lay in between. This CDR3 comprises 15 residues. In DNA form, the CDR3 reads TGTGCCAGCAGTTTAGGGGGGCTCGGAACAGATACGCAGTATTTT. Translation: CASSLGGLGTDTQYF.

This clonotype has more than one count but fewer than ten. This sequence joins TRBV6-5 and TRBJ2-3, with 15 bases aligning to TRBD2. CDR1 and CDR2 (germline): MNHEY, SVGAGI. This CDR3 is built from 15 residues. V dropped 6 bases and J dropped 6; count of bases not matched to a gene: 4. The CDR3 spells CASRRTSGGEDTQYF. CDR3 nucleotides: TGTGCCAGCAGACGGACTAGCGGGGGGGAGGATACGCAGTATTTT.

The table lists this clonotype with many counts. The chain is built from TRBV7-2 and TRBJ1-4; perhaps TRBD1 as D (5 bases). Germline values: CDR1 SGHTA, CDR2 FQGNSA. V was cut by 3 bases and J by 5 bases, with 13 bases left in between. The CDR3 runs to 15 residues. The CDR3 coding sequence is TGTGCCAGCAGCTTTCCCGGGGGGGGAAATGAAAAACTGTTTTTT. Translation: CASSFPGGGNEKLFF.

This clonotype was picked up many times. The V and J genes are TRBV7-8 and TRBJ2-5; D is unresolved. V was shortened by 5 bases and J by 4 bases, with 20 bases between the two germline ends. The CDR3 sequence is 16 residues long. Germline loops: CDR1 SGHVS, CDR2 FQNEAQ. DNA for the CDR3: TGTGCCAGCAGCCCAAAACGAGTGGTTAATCGAGAGACCCAGTACTTC. Translating it yields CASSPKRVVNRETQYF.

In this sample, this clonotype turned up a few times. This rearrangement joins TRBV6-6 to TRBJ1-5, with a tentative D call TRBD1 (5 bases). Germline V gene data show CDR1 as MNHNY and CDR2 as SVGAGI (reference sequence). This CDR3 has 14 residues. The V end lost 6 bases, the J end lost 7 bases, and 16 bases lay between the germline ends. CDR3 in amino acids: CASSPTGDGQPQHF. The DNA of the CDR3 is TGTGCCAGCAGCCCTACAGGAGACGGACAGCCCCAGCATTTT.

A few counts support this clonotype. This chain uses TRBV6-5 with TRBJ2-1; 14 bases map to TRBD2. The germline gives CDR1 MNHEY, CDR2 SVGAGI. There are 16 residues in the CDR3. Germline trimming cut 5 bases from V and 8 bases from J; bases unmatched to any gene: 8. CDR3 in amino acids: CASSTGLAGGGDEQFF. DNA of the CDR3: TGTGCCAGCAGTACAGGACTAGCGGGGGGCGGGGATGAGCAGTTCTTC.

The V and J genes are TRBV11-2 and TRBJ1-4, with a possible D match to TRBD1 (5 bases). V lost 4 bases, J lost 8 bases, and 17 bases lay in between. The CDR3 spans 15 residues. The germline V gene encodes CDR1 SGHAT and CDR2 FQNNGV. The CDR3 loop reads CASSSSRGFGEKLFF. The CDR3 DNA reads as TGTGCCAGCAGCTCAAGTCGGGGCTTTGGGGAAAAACTGTTTTTT.

Notes on this clonotype: Since no conserved phenylalanine or tryptophan closes the CDR3, a read error is the likely cause. The rearrangement uses TRBV20-1 and TRBJ2-5, with 12 bases identical to TRBD2. The CDR3 covers 19 residues. Unmatched junction bases numbered 15, after V lost 3 bases and J lost 1 base. CDR1 and CDR2 from the germline V gene are DFQATT and SNEGSKA (reference sequence). The CDR3 sequence: CSASPLGLTSGGLQETQYL. The CDR3 DNA is TGCAGTGCTAGCCCCCTCGGACTGACTAGCGGGGGCCTCCAAGAGACCCAGTACTTA.

Details on this clonotype: Being one base from a much bigger clone, this may be a read error. The rearrangement uses TRBV7-8 and TRBJ2-3, with 9 bases that match TRBD1. Germline V gene lookup returns CDR1 SGHVS and CDR2 FQNEAQ. The CDR3 consists of 16 residues. CDR3 protein: CASSSIMGQGPDTQSF. Here the CDR3 DNA reads TGTGCCAGCAGCTCAATCATGGGACAGGGCCCAGATACGCAGTCTTTT.

The V call is TRBV6-8, the J call TRBJ1-5, with TRBD1 identical over 9 bases. With 6 bases clipped from V and 3 bases from J, the junction kept 12 bases outside the gene matches. CDR1 MNHGY and CDR2 SAAAGT come from the germline V gene. CDR3 size: 17 residues. The CDR3 bases are TGTGCCAGCAGCTCTCTCGGACAGGGGTCGCTCAATCAGCCCCAGCATTTT. It yields the protein CASSSLGQGSLNQPQHF.

Note on this clonotype: At one end the junction does not follow the germline gene, possibly because of a read error. This rearrangement joins TRBV25-1 to TRBJ1-4; maybe TRBD1 (5 bases). The CDR3 consists of 15 residues. Germline V lookup: CDR1 MGHDK, CDR2 SYGVNS. This CDR3 is CDSSPRGFPNEKLFF. CDR3 DNA sequence: TGTGACAGCAGTCCGAGGGGCTTCCCGAATGAAAAACTTTTTTTT.

This clonotype was observed a few times. The chain employs TRBV6-1 and TRBJ2-7; D gene unclear. This CDR3 region has 11 residues. With 0 bases removed from V and 3 bases from J, the gap between germline ends came to 0 bases. Germline CDR1 and CDR2: MNHNS and SASEGT. As DNA, the CDR3 is TGTGCCAGCAGTGAAGCCTACGAGCAGTACTTC. This codes for CASSEAYEQYF.

This clonotype was found a few times. CDR3 DNA: TGTGCCAGTAGTGACCCCGGGACTAGAGGGTACAATGAGCAGTTCTTC. It codes for CASSDPGTRGYNEQFF. The chain recombines TRBV19 with TRBJ2-1, with TRBD2 matching 8 bases. The CDR3 consists of 16 residues. J gave up 4 bases and V 5 bases, and 10 bases lay outside the gene matches. Germline V gives CDR1 LNHDA, CDR2 SQIVND (reference sequence).

About this clonotype itself: At one end the junction does not follow the germline gene, possibly because of a read error. This chain uses TRBV6-6 with TRBJ2-1; 8 nucleotides line up with TRBD2. Per germline, CDR1 MNHNY and CDR2 SVGAGI (reference sequence). The length of the CDR3 is 16 residues. The CDR3 loop reads CAISYSTGLVIDEQFF. The CDR3 nucleotides read TGTGCCATCAGTTACTCTACGGGACTAGTTATCGATGAGCAGTTCTTC.

The chain joins TRBV15 to TRBJ1-5; D is uncertain. CDR1 is LNHNV and CDR2 is YYDKDF in the germline V gene (reference sequence). V lost 0 bases to trimming and J lost 5 bases, with 5 bases between them. The CDR3 runs to 13 residues. The CDR3 reads CATSREGYQPQHF. The CDR3 nucleotides read TGTGCCACCAGCAGAGAAGGATATCAGCCCCAGCATTTT. Supplemented by reference TRBV15 and TRBJ1-5, the full variable domain reads DAMVIQNPRYQVTQFGKPVTLSCSQTLNHNVMYWYQQKSSQAPKLLFHYYDKDFNNEADTPDNFQSRRPNTSFCFLDIRSPGLGDTAMYLCATSREGYQPQHFGDGTRLSIL.

The V call is TRBV2, the J call TRBJ1-4; D is unclear. The CDR3 totals 14 residues. Germline lookup yields CDR1 SNHLY and CDR2 FYNNEI. V was pared by 2 bases and J by 14 bases, with 18 bases between. The CDR3 sequence: CASSERTALGSLFF. CDR3 nucleotides: TGTGCCAGCAGTGAACGTACAGCCCTAGGAAGCCTGTTTTTT.

The chain couples TRBV4-1 to TRBJ2-7; TRBD1 aligns across 8 bases. This CDR3 has 14 amino acids. The germline V gene encodes CDR1 MGHRA and CDR2 YSYEKL. V trimming: 4 bases; J trimming: 5 bases; junction bases outside the gene matches: 7. DNA for the CDR3: TGCGCCAGCAGCCCCCCGGACAGGGTCCACGAGCAGTACTTC. Translated: CASSPPDRVHEQYF.

J is TRBJ2-1 and V is TRBV27; D uncertain. The CDR3 is made up of 13 amino acids. Germline V gene data show CDR1 as MNHEY and CDR2 as SMNVEV (reference sequence). Trimming took off 5 bases at V and 8 bases at J, with 13 bases between the two ends. CDR3 protein: CASSLRVGDEQFF. The CDR3 nucleotides read TGTGCCAGCAGTCTCCGAGTGGGCGATGAGCAGTTCTTC.

This chain joins TRBV4-2 and TRBJ2-1; D possibly matches TRBD1 or TRBD2 (5 bases each). The V gene lost 0 bases and the J gene lost 3 bases, with 18 bases spanning the gap. The CDR3 loop spans 18 amino acids. The V gene's germline CDR1 is LGHNA and CDR2 YNFKEQ. The CDR3 is CASSQEASWGLHYNEQFF. The CDR3, as DNA: TGTGCCAGCAGCCAAGAGGCTAGCTGGGGCCTTCACTACAATGAGCAGTTCTTC.

With regard to this clonotype: The junction and the germline gene differ at one end; a read error may be behind it. The gene calls are TRBV20-1 and TRBJ2-5; D gene unclear. CDR3 length equals 10 residues. Germline CDR1 reads DFQATT; CDR2 reads SNEGSKA (reference sequence). The CDR3 DNA follows: TGCAGTGCTAGAGAAGGTACCACTAACTTC. It is translated as CSAREGTTNF.

In this sample, this clonotype turned up a few times. The CDR3 protein is CASSTGQGRDNEQFF. The CDR3 DNA is TGTGCCAGCAGCACCGGACAGGGGAGGGACAATGAGCAGTTCTTC. The chain links TRBV5-4 to TRBJ2-1, with 9 bases aligning to TRBD1. Per germline, CDR1 SGHNT and CDR2 YYREEE (reference sequence). The CDR3 extends over 15 amino acids. V was clipped by 4 bases and J by 5 bases; unmatched bases: 7.

The rearrangement uses TRBV11-2 and TRBJ2-3; 7 positions match TRBD2. Germline CDR1 SGHAT, CDR2 FQNNGV. The junction had 12 bases not matched to a gene; V was cut back by 4 bases and J by 5 bases. The length of the CDR3 is 16 residues. CDR3 in amino acids: CASSSYLGGGGDTQYF. The CDR3 region has the DNA TGTGCCAGCAGCTCCTATTTGGGTGGGGGGGGAGATACGCAGTATTTT.

The chain links TRBV6-2 or TRBV6-3 to TRBJ2-5, with D unclear. This CDR3 is 12 amino acids long. CDR1 and CDR2 from the germline V gene are MNHEY and SVGEGT. V was trimmed by 6 bases and J by 2 bases, leaving 7 bases between them. The CDR3 bases are TGTGCCAGCAGCCAAACGCAAGAGACCCAGTACTTC. It specifies CASSQTQETQYF.

The genes are TRBV25-1 and TRBJ2-2, with a tentative D call TRBD1 (6 bases). CDR3 size: 17 residues. Germline V lookup: CDR1 MGHDK, CDR2 SYGVNS. V was cut by 3 bases and J by 3 bases, with 17 bases left in between. This CDR3 reads CASSEGTRTAYTGELFF. CDR3 nucleotides: TGTGCCAGCAGTGAGGGGACACGGACAGCCTACACCGGGGAGCTGTTTTTT. The full variable domain, rest sourced from reference TRBV25-1 and TRBJ2-2, is EADIYQTPRYLVIGTGKKITLECSQTMGHDKMYWYQQDPGMELHLIHYSYGVNSTEKGDLSSESTVSRIRTEHFPLTLESARPSHTSQYLCASSEGTRTAYTGELFFGEGSRLTVL.

The sample holds many counts of this clonotype. This chain uses TRBV6-1 with TRBJ2-7; D is possibly TRBD1 (6 bases). V lost 8 bases and J 7 bases, leaving 21 bases between the germline ends. Germline V gene sequence: CDR1 MNHNS, CDR2 SASEGT. The CDR3 is 14 amino acids. CDR3 in DNA: TGTGCCAGCCGAATGATTTCAGGGGTCGGGGAGCAGTACTTC. Its translation is CASRMISGVGEQYF.

This clonotype was seen a handful of times. The chain is built from TRBV6-2 or TRBV6-3 and TRBJ2-6; D is unresolved. The CDR3 length is 14 residues. Trimming took off 6 bases at V and 2 bases at J, with 8 bases between the two ends. Germline V gene sequence: CDR1 MNHEY, CDR2 SVGEGT. CDR3 DNA: TGTGCCAGCAGCCCCCCTCCTGGGGCCAACGTCCTGACTTTC. Encoded protein: CASSPPPGANVLTF.